This TCR beta chain is from a study of blood T cell repertoires in COVID-19. Individuals aged about 18 to 89 years were recruited from around 22 US areas. CDR3 size: 17 residues. The ends lost 5 bases at V and 4 bases at J; junction bases unmatched: 13. The germline V gene encodes CDR1 KGHSH and CDR2 LQKENI. Only in-frame clones appear in the TCRdb table, and some are missing; sequencing was by immunoSEQ multiplex PCR. The sample contains approximately 150,000 clones, just under 85% of which appear only once. The TCR sequence derives from a middle-aged woman who had recovered from COVID-19. Input material: PBMCs or T cells enriched from blood (not recorded which). The rearrangement joins TRBV18 to TRBJ2-1, with 8 bases fitting TRBD2. CDR3 protein: CASSRIAGTVGYNEQFF. Here the CDR3 DNA reads TGTGCCAGCTCAAGGATAGCGGGGACCGTCGGGTACAATGAGCAGTTCTTC.